This T cell receptor (beta chain) was sequenced in a study of blood T cells in healthy people across ages. The CDR3 sequence is 14 residues long. Germline assignment: CDR1 SQVTM and CDR2 ANQGSEA. With 4 bases clipped from V and 8 bases from J, the junction kept 10 bases outside the gene matches. Combining a sample-barcoded 5' primer with a J-beta primer mix, a second PCR ran for roughly 7 to 12 cycles. Tags on each cDNA molecule came from a template-switch adaptor with 12 random nucleotides. TCRdb passed the 5' RACE reads through MiXCR, listing each CDR3 protein once. This table has 1,100,000 or so distinct CDR3 sequences, over 35% appearing once.

Sequencing was done on a sample of blood. This chain connects TRBV29-1 to TRBJ2-1; 8 bases map to TRBD1. The TCR sequence derives from a woman aged 55-70 years in good health. The CDR3 region has the DNA TGCAGCGTTGGGGGGCAGGGGGCAGGGGATGAGCAGTTCTTC. It translates to CSVGGQGAGDEQFF.